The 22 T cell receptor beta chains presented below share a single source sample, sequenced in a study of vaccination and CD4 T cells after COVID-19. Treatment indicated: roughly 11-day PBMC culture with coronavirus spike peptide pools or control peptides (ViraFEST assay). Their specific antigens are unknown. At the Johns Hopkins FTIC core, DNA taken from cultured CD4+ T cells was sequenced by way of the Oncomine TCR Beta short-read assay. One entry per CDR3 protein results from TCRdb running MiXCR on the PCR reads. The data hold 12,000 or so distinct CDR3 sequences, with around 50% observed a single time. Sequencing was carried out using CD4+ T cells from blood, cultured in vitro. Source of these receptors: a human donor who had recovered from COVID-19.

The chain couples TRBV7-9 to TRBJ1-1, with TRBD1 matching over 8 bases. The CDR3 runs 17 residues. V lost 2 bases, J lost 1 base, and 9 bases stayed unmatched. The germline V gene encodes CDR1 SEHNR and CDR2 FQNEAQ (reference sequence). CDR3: CASSLPKTGQGNTEAFF. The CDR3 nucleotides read TGTGCCAGCAGCTTACCTAAGACTGGACAGGGGAACACTGAAGCTTTCTTT.

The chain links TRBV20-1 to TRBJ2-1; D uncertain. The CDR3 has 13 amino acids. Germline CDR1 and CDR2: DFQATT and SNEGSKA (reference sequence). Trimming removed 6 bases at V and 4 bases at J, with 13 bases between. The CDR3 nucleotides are TGCAGTGCACCGCTCCCTCCGTACAATGAGCAGTTCTTC. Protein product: CSAPLPPYNEQFF.

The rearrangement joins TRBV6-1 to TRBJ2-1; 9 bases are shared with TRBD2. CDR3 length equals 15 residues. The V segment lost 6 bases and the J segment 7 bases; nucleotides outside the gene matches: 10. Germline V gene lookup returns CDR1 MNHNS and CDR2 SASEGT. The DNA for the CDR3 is TGTGCCAGCAGCCCTCAATCTAGCGGGATTAATGAGCAGTTCTTC. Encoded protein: CASSPQSSGINEQFF.

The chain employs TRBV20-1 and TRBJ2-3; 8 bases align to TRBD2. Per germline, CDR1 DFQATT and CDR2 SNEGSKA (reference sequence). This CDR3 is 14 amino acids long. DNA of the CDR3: TGCGCAGGATCCCAGCGGGAGTTTGTGGATACGCAGTATTTT. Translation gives CAGSQREFVDTQYF.

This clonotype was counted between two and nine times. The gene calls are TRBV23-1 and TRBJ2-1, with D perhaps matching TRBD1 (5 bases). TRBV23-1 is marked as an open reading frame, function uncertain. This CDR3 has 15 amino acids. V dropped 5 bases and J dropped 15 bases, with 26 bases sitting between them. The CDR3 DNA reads TGCGCCAGCAGTGGGGCGAAGAGGAGTCCGATCCCTGGGTTCTTC. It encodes CASSGAKRSPIPGFF.

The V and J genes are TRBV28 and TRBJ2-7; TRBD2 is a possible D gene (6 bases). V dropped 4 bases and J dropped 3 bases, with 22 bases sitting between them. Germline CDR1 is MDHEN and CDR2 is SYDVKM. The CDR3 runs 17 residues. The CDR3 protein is CASSSIGVGGIDYEQYF. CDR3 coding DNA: TGTGCCAGCAGTTCCATTGGGGTGGGGGGAATTGACTACGAGCAGTACTTC.

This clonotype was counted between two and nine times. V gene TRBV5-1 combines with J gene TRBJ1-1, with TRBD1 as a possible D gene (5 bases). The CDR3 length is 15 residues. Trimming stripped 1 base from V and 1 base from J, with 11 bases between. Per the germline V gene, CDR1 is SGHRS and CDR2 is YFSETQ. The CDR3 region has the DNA TGCGCCAGCAGCTTGAGGAGTACAGGGAACACTGAAGCTTTCTTT. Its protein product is CASSLRSTGNTEAFF.

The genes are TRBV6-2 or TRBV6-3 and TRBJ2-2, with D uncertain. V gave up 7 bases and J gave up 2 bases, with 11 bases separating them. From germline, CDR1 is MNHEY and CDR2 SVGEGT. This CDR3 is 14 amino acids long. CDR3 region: CASKPPGNTGELFF. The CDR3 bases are TGTGCCAGCAAACCCCCAGGAAACACCGGGGAGCTGTTTTTT.

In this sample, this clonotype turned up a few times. CDR3 DNA: TGTGCCACCAGCAGAGATCTCGGTGGAGGGCCCCTTGGGACCCAGTACTTC. Translated: CATSRDLGGGPLGTQYF. The chain recombines TRBV15 with TRBJ2-5; D perhaps matches TRBD2 (6 bases). The CDR3 contains 17 residues. Germline CDR1 is LNHNV and CDR2 is YYDKDF (reference sequence). V lost 0 bases, J lost 7 bases, and 21 bases lay in between.

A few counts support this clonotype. The CDR3 DNA reads TGCGCCAGCAGAGCTAGTAGGGGGGTGAACACTGAAGCTTTCTTT. Protein sequence: CASRASRGVNTEAFF. The chain joins TRBV10-2 to TRBJ1-1, with a weak D call TRBD1 (6 bases). The germline CDR1 and CDR2 sequences are WSHSY and SAAADI. CDR3 length: 15 residues. The V and J ends lost 6 bases and 0 bases respectively, with 14 bases between them.

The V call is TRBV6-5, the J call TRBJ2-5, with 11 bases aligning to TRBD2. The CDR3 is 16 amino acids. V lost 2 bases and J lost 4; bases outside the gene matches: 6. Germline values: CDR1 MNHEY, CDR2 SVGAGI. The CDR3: CASSYSLAGGRETQYF. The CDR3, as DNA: TGTGCCAGCAGTTACAGTCTAGCGGGAGGAAGAGAGACCCAGTACTTC.

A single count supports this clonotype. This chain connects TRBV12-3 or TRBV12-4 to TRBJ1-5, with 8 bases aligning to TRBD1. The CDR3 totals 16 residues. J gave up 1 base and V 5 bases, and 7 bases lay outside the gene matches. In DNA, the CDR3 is TGTGCCAGCAGTCCTTCGACAGGGGACAGCAATCAGCCCCAGCATTTT. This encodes CASSPSTGDSNQPQHF.

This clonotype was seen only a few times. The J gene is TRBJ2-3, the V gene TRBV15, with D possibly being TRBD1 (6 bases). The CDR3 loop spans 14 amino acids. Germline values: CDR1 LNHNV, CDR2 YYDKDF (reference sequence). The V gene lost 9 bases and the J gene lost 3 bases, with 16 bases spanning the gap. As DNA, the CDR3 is TGTGCCACTAAAACGGACAGAGTGACAGATACGCAGTATTTT. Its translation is CATKTDRVTDTQYF.

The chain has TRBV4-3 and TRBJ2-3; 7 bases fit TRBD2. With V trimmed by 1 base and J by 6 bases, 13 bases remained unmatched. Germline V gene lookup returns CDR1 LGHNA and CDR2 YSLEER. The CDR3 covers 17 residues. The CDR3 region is CASSQVSGRAGSDTQYF. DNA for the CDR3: TGCGCCAGCAGCCAAGTCTCTGGGAGGGCCGGATCGGATACGCAGTATTTT.

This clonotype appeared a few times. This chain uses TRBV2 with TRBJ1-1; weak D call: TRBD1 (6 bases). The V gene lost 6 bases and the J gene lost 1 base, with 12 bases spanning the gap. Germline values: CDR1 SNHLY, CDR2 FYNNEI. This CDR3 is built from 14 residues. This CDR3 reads CASRGVQGNTEAFF. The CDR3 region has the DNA TGTGCCAGCAGGGGAGTACAGGGGAACACTGAAGCTTTCTTT.

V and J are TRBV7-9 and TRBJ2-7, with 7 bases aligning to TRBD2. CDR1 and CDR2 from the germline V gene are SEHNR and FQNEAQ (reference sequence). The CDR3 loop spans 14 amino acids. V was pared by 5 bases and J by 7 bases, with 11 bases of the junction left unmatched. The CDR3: CASSQTSGTHEQYF. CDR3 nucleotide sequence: TGTGCCAGCAGCCAAACAAGCGGGACTCATGAGCAGTACTTC.

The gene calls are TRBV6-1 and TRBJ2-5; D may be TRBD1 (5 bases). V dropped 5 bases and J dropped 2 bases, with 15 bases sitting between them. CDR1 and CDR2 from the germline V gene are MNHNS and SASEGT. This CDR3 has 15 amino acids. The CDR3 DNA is TGTGCCAGCAGTCTTCAATGGACACCTCAAGAGACCCAGTACTTC. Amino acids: CASSLQWTPQETQYF.

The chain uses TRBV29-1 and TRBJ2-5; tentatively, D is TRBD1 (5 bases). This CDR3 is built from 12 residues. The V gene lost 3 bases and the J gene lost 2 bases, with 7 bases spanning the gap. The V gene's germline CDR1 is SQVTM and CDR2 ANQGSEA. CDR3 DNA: TGCAGCGTTGACAGGGTTCAAGAGACCCAGTACTTC. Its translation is CSVDRVQETQYF.

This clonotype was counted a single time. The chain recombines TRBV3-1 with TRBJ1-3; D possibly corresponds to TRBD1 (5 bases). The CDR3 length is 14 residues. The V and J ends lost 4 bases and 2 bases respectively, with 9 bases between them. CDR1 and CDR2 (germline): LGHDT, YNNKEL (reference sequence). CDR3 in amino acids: CASSPGTAGNTIYF. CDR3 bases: TGTGCCAGCAGCCCCGGGACCGCTGGAAACACCATATATTTT.

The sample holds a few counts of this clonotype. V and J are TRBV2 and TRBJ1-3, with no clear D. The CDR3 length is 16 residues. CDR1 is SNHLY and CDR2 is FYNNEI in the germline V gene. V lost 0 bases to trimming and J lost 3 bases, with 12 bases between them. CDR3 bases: TGTGCCAGCAGTGAAGCGCACAGCCTTCTTGGAAACACCATATATTTT. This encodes CASSEAHSLLGNTIYF.

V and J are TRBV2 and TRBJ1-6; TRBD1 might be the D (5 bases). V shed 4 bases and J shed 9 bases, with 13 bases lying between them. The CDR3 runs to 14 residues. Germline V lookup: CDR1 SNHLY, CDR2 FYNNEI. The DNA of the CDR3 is TGTGCCAGCAGTGTGCGGGACGGGGGTTCACCCCTCCACTTT. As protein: CASSVRDGGSPLHF. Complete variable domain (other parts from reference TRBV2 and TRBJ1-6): EPEVTQTPSHQVTQMGQEVILRCVPISNHLYFYWYRQILGQKVEFLVSFYNNEISEKSEIFDDQFSVERPDGSNFTLKIRSTKLEDSAMYFCASSVRDGGSPLHFGNGTRLTVT.

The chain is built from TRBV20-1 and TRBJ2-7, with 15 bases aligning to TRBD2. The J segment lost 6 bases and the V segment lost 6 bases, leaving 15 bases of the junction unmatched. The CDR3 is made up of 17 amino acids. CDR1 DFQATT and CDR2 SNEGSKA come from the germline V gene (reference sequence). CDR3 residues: CSANQEGLAGGLGEQYF. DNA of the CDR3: TGCAGTGCAAACCAAGAGGGACTAGCGGGAGGACTGGGCGAGCAGTACTTC.